This T cell receptor beta chain was found in a study of radiation and T cells in renal cell carcinoma. Clones were sequenced by immunoSEQ multiplex PCR, and TCRdb holds only the in-frame ones, with some missing. This sample has over 60,000 clones, with 86% found just once. General study findings and limits: Top tumor clonotypes rose in blood 2 weeks post-radiation, then contracted. Baseline intratumoral clonotype presence is unknown without pretreatment biopsies.

The time point denotes: blood 2 weeks post-SBRT. Treatment here: 15 Gy SBRT to primary tumor, nephrectomy 4 weeks later. Serial blood draws occurred at baseline and 2 and 4 weeks post-SBRT. The tumor was a clear cell renal cell carcinoma. V lost 0 bases, J lost 4 bases, and 9 bases lay in between. Germline CDR1 is SGHTA and CDR2 is FQGNSA. The CDR3 is 14 amino acids. For this clone: What it binds is unknown.

This receptor was obtained from a woman in her forties or fifties with renal cell carcinoma. The sample here was blood, taken from a patient whose treatment included radiotherapy and nephrectomy. The genes are TRBV7-2 and TRBJ1-2; D gene ambiguous. The CDR3 sequence: CASSLAVAGYGYTF. The CDR3 DNA follows: TGTGCCAGCAGCTTAGCGGTGGCAGGCTATGGCTACACCTTC.